What follows are 22 T cell receptor beta chains derived from one specimen sequenced in a study of prognosis after radiotherapy for stage I lung cancer (dated by TCRdb to the early 2020s). Instrument used: Illumina HiSeq 3000. Two rounds of multiplex PCR were used to amplify the TCR beta CDR3 region from genomic DNA. The first PCR round used primers specific to each TRBV and TRBJ gene, and the primer sequences were filed in Chinese patent CN105087789A. Using fastp at Q25 and MiXCR, TCRdb reprocessed the public reads and kept productive beta chains. Each entry is one CDR3 protein sequence, shown with its most common DNA and genes. This sample holds nearly 25,000 distinct CDR3 sequences; roughly 34% were observed only once. The ten largest clones capture roughly 60% of the sample. The sequencing here drew on PBMCs, taken before or after stereotactic body radiation therapy (not recorded which). The receptor set was obtained from a donor aged 50 or older with non-small cell lung cancer.

This clonotype has ten or more counts. V gene TRBV9 combines with J gene TRBJ2-6; 10 nucleotides match TRBD1. This CDR3 comprises 17 residues. V dropped 3 bases and J dropped 0; count of bases not matched to a gene: 3. The germline V gene encodes CDR1 SGDLS and CDR2 YYNGEE. The chain's CDR3 is CASSGRQGASGANVLTF. The CDR3 DNA follows: TGTGCCAGCAGCGGGAGACAGGGGGCCTCTGGGGCCAACGTCCTGACTTTC.

Regarding this clonotype: At one boundary the junction diverges from the germline segment, which might be a read error. This chain links TRBV6-4 with TRBJ2-1; D not resolved. This CDR3 contains 14 residues. In germline, CDR1 is MRHNA, CDR2 SNTAGT. CDR3 in DNA: TGTGCCAGCAGTCTCTCATGTGCATACAATGACCAGTTCTTC. Residues: CASSLSCAYNDQFF.

V is TRBV5-1 and J is TRBJ2-7, with D uncertain. Germline V gene data show CDR1 as SGHRS and CDR2 as YFSETQ. The CDR3 has 12 residues. Trimming shortened V by 1 base and J by 6 bases, and 8 bases separated the two germline ends. The CDR3 DNA is TGCGCCAGCAGCTTGAAATGGGGCGAGCAGTACTTC. Its protein product is CASSLKWGEQYF.

The V and J genes are TRBV19 and TRBJ1-4; TRBD1 might be the D (6 bases). The CDR3 runs 18 residues. Germline lookup yields CDR1 LNHDA and CDR2 SQIVND (reference sequence). The V gene lost 3 bases and the J gene lost 0 bases, with 17 bases spanning the gap. As DNA, the CDR3 is TGTGCCAGTAGTATCCGACAGGTGATCACAGCAACTAATGAAAAACTGTTTTTT. As protein: CASSIRQVITATNEKLFF. Combining the CDR3 with reference TRBV19 and TRBJ1-4 gives the whole variable domain DGGITQSPKYLFRKEGQNVTLSCEQNLNHDAMYWYRQDPGQGLRLIYYSQIVNDFQKGDIAEGYSVSREKKESFPLTVTSAQKNPTAFYLCASSIRQVITATNEKLFFGSGTQLSVL.

In this sample, this clonotype turned up many times. The rearrangement uses TRBV2 and TRBJ2-2; no firm D call. Germline CDR1 SNHLY, CDR2 FYNNEI. Trimming took 6 bases from V and 7 from J, leaving 12 bases between them. The CDR3 totals 13 residues. CDR3 loop: CASRSTKGGELFF. The CDR3 bases are TGTGCCAGCAGGAGTACTAAAGGCGGGGAGCTGTTTTTT. Full variable domain (missing parts from reference TRBV2 and TRBJ2-2): EPEVTQTPSHQVTQMGQEVILRCVPISNHLYFYWYRQILGQKVEFLVSFYNNEISEKSEIFDDQFSVERPDGSNFTLKIRSTKLEDSAMYFCASRSTKGGELFFGEGSRLTVL.

This clonotype was recorded at least ten times. The chain links TRBV13 to TRBJ2-1, with 12 bases aligning to TRBD2. CDR1 is PRHDT and CDR2 is FYEKMQ in the germline V gene (reference sequence). J gave up 3 bases and V 5 bases, and 11 bases lay outside the gene matches. There are 18 residues in the CDR3. The CDR3 spells CASSLTRLAGENYNEQFF. CDR3 bases: TGTGCCAGCAGCCTTACCAGACTAGCGGGGGAGAACTACAATGAGCAGTTCTTC. The variable domain in full, with the rest retrieved from reference TRBV13 and TRBJ2-1, is AAGVIQSPRHLIKEKRETATLKCYPIPRHDTVYWYQQGPGQDPQFLISFYEKMQSDKGSIPDRFSAQQFSDYHSELNMSSLELGDSALYFCASSLTRLAGENYNEQFFGPGTRLTVL.

This clonotype was detected ten times or more. This chain connects TRBV11-3 to TRBJ2-3, with 7 bases aligning to TRBD2. The CDR3 contains 14 residues. With V trimmed by 4 bases and J by 5 bases, 6 bases remained unmatched. Germline CDR1 is SGHNT and CDR2 is YENEEA. The CDR3 DNA is TGTGCCAGCAGCTCGGGGAGGGCTGAAGATACGCAGTATTTT. It codes for CASSSGRAEDTQYF. Variable domain in full (rest from reference TRBV11-3 and TRBJ2-3): EAGVVQSPRYKIIEKKQPVAFWCNPISGHNTLYWYLQNLGQGPELLIRYENEEAVDDSQLPKDRFSAERLKGVDSTLKIQPAELGDSAVYLCASSSGRAEDTQYFGPGTRLTVL.

Note on this clonotype: A much larger clonotype is one base distant, so this may be a read error. The conserved phenylalanine or tryptophan normally closing the CDR3 is absent here, so this likely arose from a read error. The chain links TRBV6-1 to TRBJ1-2, with D perhaps TRBD1 (5 bases). Germline-derived CDR1 and CDR2 are MNHNS and SASEGT. The CDR3 length is 12 residues. Trimming removed 6 bases at V and 10 bases at J, with 15 bases between. The DNA for the CDR3 is TGTGCCAGCAGGGCCGTGACAGACCCCTACACCCTC. Its translation: CASRAVTDPYTL.

This clonotype was detected many times. The CDR3 DNA follows: TGCAGTGCTAGAGGAAATAGCGGGAGACATTCTGATACGCAGTATTTT. It yields the protein CSARGNSGRHSDTQYF. The chain employs TRBV20-1 and TRBJ2-3; TRBD2 agrees at 9 bases. Per germline, CDR1 DFQATT and CDR2 SNEGSKA (reference sequence). The CDR3 spans 16 residues. Germline trimming cut 1 base from V and 6 bases from J; bases unmatched to any gene: 11.

The chain has TRBV30 and TRBJ1-1; possible D gene TRBD1, 5 bases. CDR1 and CDR2 (germline): GTSNPN, SVGIG (reference sequence). The CDR3 loop spans 12 amino acids. The V end lost 3 bases, the J end lost 11 bases, and 16 bases lay between the germline ends. CDR3: CAWSPGGSGAFF. In DNA, the CDR3 is TGTGCCTGGAGCCCCGGGGGTTCTGGCGCTTTCTTT.

This clonotype has a count of ten or more. The chain combines TRBV5-1 with TRBJ1-4; D is possibly TRBD1 (5 bases). The CDR3 loop spans 15 amino acids. Trimming left V 4 bases short and J 4 bases short, with 14 bases between. Germline V gene data show CDR1 as SGHRS and CDR2 as YFSETQ. The CDR3 spells CASSPVTAVNEKLFF. DNA of the CDR3: TGCGCCAGCAGCCCCGTGACAGCAGTTAATGAAAAACTGTTTTTT.

The sample holds many counts of this clonotype. The chain joins TRBV5-1 to TRBJ2-7; TRBD1 is a possible D gene (6 bases). Trimming shortened V by 1 base and J by 9 bases, and 23 bases separated the two germline ends. Germline V gene sequence: CDR1 SGHRS, CDR2 YFSETQ. The CDR3 runs 16 residues. The CDR3 bases are TGCGCCAGCAGCTTGATGGCAGCAAGCGTGCTACAGGGGCAGTACTTC. This sequence encodes CASSLMAASVLQGQYF.

This sequence joins TRBV5-4 and TRBJ1-2; no clear D gene. V lost 3 bases and J 9 bases, leaving 12 bases between the germline ends. CDR1 and CDR2 (germline): SGHNT, YYREEE (reference sequence). The CDR3 has 12 amino acids. The CDR3 region is CASSYLGVSYTF. CDR3 in DNA: TGTGCCAGCAGCTATCTCGGGGTTAGCTACACCTTC.

Comments on this clonotype: This sequence may be a read error, since a much larger clone differs from it by one base. The chain uses TRBV6-5 and TRBJ1-1; D is uncertain. CDR1 is MNHEY and CDR2 is SVGAGI in the germline V gene. Trimming removed 0 bases from V and 5 bases from J, with 10 bases in between. This CDR3 comprises 14 residues. The CDR3 reads CASSYSSGGTEAFF. CDR3 sequence (DNA): TGTGCCAGCAGTTACTCCTCAGGAGGGACTGAAGCTTTCTTT.

The genes are TRBV27 and TRBJ2-3, with TRBD2 matching 14 bases. The V gene's germline CDR1 is MNHEY and CDR2 SMNVEV (reference sequence). Trimming took 6 bases from V and 3 from J; bases not matched to a gene: 5. The CDR3 consists of 16 residues. This CDR3 reads CASRGLAGDWTDTQYF. CDR3 nucleotide sequence: TGTGCCAGCAGGGGACTAGCGGGAGATTGGACAGATACGCAGTATTTT.

This clonotype was counted ten times or more. The V call is TRBV24-1, the J call TRBJ1-5; tentative D call: TRBD1 (5 bases). V dropped 3 bases and J dropped 1 base, with 12 bases sitting between them. This CDR3 comprises 16 residues. CDR1 KGHDR and CDR2 SFDVKD come from the germline V gene. In DNA, the CDR3 is TGTGCCACCAGTGATAGGTCGGGGGGGAGCAATCAGCCCCAGCATTTT. It specifies CATSDRSGGSNQPQHF.

Remarks on this clonotype: One base away lies a much larger clone, so this may be a sequencing read error. The chain links TRBV7-2 to TRBJ2-3; no firm D call. The CDR3 consists of 13 residues. The germline V gene has CDR1 SGHTA and CDR2 FQGNSA. The chain's CDR3 is CASSPSSTYTQYF. The CDR3 DNA is TGTGCCAGCAGCCCCTCCTCCACATATACGCAGTATTTT.

The genes are TRBV9 and TRBJ2-1; TRBD1 or TRBD2 may be the D gene (5 bases each). Germline V gene data show CDR1 as SGDLS and CDR2 as YYNGEE. The CDR3 is 14 amino acids. With 4 bases removed from V and 6 bases from J, the gap between germline ends came to 14 bases. The CDR3 sequence is CASSLLGTRNEQFF. CDR3 in DNA: TGTGCCAGCAGCTTATTGGGGACCCGCAATGAGCAGTTCTTC.

In its sample, this clonotype was seen many times. The CDR3 is CASSLTGADTQYF. In DNA form, the CDR3 reads TGTGCCAGCAGCTTAACCGGGGCAGATACGCAGTATTTT. The V gene is TRBV7-2, the J gene TRBJ2-3, with D tentatively TRBD2 (5 bases). Trimming left V 2 bases short and J 4 bases short, with 7 bases between. This CDR3 comprises 13 residues. CDR1 is SGHTA, CDR2 FQGNSA, per germline.

Only one count was recorded for this clonotype. Given a much more abundant clone one base away, this may be a read error. The chain uses TRBV29-1 and TRBJ1-2; D might be TRBD1 (5 bases). V was shortened by 7 bases and J by 0 bases, with 15 bases between the two germline ends. The CDR3 covers 14 residues. Germline CDR1 SQVTM, CDR2 ANQGSEA. CDR3 in DNA: TGCAGCGCTACGGCAGGGACCACTAACTATGGCTACACCTTC. Its translation is CSATAGTTNYGYTF. The full variable domain, rest sourced from reference TRBV29-1 and TRBJ1-2, is SAVISQKPSRDICQRGTSLTIQCQVDSQVTMMFWYRQQPGQSLTLIATANQGSEATYESGFVIDKFPISRPNLTFSTLTVSNMSPEDSSIYLCSATAGTTNYGYTFGSGTRLTVV.

This clonotype was picked up many times. The chain is built from TRBV28 and TRBJ1-4, with no clear D. The CDR3 covers 12 residues. V shed 10 bases and J shed 3 bases, with 9 bases lying between them. Germline-derived CDR1 and CDR2 are MDHEN and SYDVKM. The CDR3 DNA follows: TGTGCCACCGTGGCAGCTAATGAAAAACTGTTTTTT. This encodes CATVAANEKLFF.

The rearrangement joins TRBV6-1 to TRBJ1-1; TRBD1 agrees at 7 bases. The length of the CDR3 is 12 residues. Looked up from germline, CDR1 is MNHNS and CDR2 is SASEGT. Trimming cost V 5 bases and J 7 bases; bases outside gene matches: 4. The CDR3 bases are TGTGCCAGCAGTTTTCAGGGGGATGAAGCTTTCTTT. Amino acid sequence: CASSFQGDEAFF.